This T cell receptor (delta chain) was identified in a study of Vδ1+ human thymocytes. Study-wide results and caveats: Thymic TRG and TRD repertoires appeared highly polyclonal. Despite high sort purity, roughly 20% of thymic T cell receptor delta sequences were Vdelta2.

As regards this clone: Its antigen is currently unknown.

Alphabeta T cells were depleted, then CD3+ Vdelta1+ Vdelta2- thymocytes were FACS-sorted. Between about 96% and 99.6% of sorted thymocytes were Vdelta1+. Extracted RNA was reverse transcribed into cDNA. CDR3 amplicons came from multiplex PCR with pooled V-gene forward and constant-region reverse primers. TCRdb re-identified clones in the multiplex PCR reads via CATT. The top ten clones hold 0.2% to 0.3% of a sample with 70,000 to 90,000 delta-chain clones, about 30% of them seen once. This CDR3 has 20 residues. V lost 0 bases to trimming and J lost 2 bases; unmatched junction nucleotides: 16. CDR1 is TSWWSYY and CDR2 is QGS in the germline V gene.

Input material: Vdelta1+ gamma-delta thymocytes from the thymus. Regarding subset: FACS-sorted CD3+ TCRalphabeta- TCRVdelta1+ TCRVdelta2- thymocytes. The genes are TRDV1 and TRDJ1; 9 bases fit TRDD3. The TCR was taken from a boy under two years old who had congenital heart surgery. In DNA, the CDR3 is TGTGCTCTTGGGGAACTTTCCACATCCTACTTACTGGGGGAGACCGATAAACTCATCTTT. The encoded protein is CALGELSTSYLLGETDKLIF.